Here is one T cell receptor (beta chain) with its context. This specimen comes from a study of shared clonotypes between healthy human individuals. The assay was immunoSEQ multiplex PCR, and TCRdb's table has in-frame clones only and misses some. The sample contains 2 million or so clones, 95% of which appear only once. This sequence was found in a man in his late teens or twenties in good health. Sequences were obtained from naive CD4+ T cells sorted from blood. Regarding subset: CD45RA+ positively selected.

CDR3 nucleotides: TGTGCCACCGGCCGGGACAGATACTACAATGAGCAGTTCTTC. This codes for CATGRDRYYNEQFF. The chain employs TRBV2 and TRBJ2-1; TRBD1 matches 7 bases. Germline V gene lookup returns CDR1 SNHLY and CDR2 FYNNEI. Losses at the gene ends were 10 bases for V and 3 bases for J; bases not matched to a gene: 9. There are 14 residues in the CDR3.